This T cell receptor beta chain was profiled in a study of regulatory T cells in long-lasting Graves disease. With iRepertoire HTBI primers and Arm-PCR of CDR3 regions, TCR beta libraries were built. TCRdb reanalysed the multiplex PCR reads using MiXCR and keeps one entry per CDR3 protein. The repertoire holds around 320,000 distinct CDR3 sequences, with over 15% as singletons. Germline V gene lookup returns CDR1 LGHDT and CDR2 YNNKEL (reference sequence). The J segment lost 5 bases and the V segment lost 2 bases, leaving 14 bases of the junction unmatched. The CDR3 sequence is 17 residues long. As to time point: newly diagnosed GD, antithyroid drugs for less than 3 months. RNA extracted from PBMCs served as the sequencing template. This clonotype was seen a few times. The sample was also linked to a second study, of T cells in Graves' hyperthyroidism and ophthalmopathy. As that study records: Diagnostic assessment was based on clinical symptoms, serum thyroxine and TRAb, thyroid ultrasound and orbital computed tomography. Carried out on the TCR CDR3, a first-round RT-PCR used the HTBI primer set.

The rearrangement uses TRBV3-1 and TRBJ2-7; 8 nucleotides agree with TRBD2. The TCR sequence derives from a man between 35 and 55 years old with Graves disease. The specimen comprised peripheral blood mononuclear cells (PBMCs), sampled at new diagnosis, from a patient treated with antithyroid drugs. CDR3 in amino acids: CASSQNSAGDSLNEQYF. Written as DNA, the CDR3 is TGTGCCAGCAGCCAAAACTCAGCGGGGGACTCTCTGAACGAGCAGTACTTC.